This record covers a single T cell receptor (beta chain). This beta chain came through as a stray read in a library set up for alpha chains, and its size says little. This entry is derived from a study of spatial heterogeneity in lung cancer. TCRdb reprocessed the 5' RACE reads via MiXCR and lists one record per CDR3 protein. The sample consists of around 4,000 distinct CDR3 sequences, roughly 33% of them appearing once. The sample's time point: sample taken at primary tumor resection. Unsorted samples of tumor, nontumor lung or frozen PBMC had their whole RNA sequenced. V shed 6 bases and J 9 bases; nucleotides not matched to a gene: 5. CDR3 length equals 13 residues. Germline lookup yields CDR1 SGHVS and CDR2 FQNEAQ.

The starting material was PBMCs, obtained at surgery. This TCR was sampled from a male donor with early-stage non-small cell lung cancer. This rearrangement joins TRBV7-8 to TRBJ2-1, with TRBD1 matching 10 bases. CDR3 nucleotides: TGTGCCAGCAGAGACAGGGGGCCCGGTGAGCAGTTCTTC. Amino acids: CASRDRGPGEQFF.